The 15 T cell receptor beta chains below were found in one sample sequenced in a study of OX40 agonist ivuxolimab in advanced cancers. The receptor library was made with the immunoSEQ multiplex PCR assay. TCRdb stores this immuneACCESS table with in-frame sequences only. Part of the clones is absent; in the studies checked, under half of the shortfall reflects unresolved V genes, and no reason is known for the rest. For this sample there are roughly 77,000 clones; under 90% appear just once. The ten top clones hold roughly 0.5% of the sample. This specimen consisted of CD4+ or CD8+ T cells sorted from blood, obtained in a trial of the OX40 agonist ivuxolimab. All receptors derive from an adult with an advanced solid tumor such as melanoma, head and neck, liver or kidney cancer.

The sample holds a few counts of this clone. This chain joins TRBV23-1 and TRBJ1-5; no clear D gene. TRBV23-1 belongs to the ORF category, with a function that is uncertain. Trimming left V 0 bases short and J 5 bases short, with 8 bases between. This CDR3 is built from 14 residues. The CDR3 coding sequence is TGCGCCAGCAGTCAATCGTCGGGAGATCAGCCCCAGCATTTT. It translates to CASSQSSGDQPQHF.

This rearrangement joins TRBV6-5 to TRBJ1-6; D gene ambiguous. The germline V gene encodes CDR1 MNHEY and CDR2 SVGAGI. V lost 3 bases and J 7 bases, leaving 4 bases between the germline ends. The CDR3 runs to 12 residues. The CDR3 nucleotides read TGTGCCAGCAGTTATAGCAATTCACCCCTCCACTTT. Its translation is CASSYSNSPLHF.

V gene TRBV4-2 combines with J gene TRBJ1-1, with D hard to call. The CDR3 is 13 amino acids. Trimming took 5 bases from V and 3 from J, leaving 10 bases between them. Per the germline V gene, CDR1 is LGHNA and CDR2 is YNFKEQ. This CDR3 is CASSDEEDTEAFF. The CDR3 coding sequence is TGTGCCAGCAGCGACGAGGAAGACACTGAAGCTTTCTTT.

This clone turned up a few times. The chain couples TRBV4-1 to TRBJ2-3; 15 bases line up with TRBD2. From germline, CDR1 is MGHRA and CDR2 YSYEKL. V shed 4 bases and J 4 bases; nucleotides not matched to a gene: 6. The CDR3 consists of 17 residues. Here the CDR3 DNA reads TGCGCCAGCAGCCGGTCAAGGACTAGCGGGGGGGCAGATACGCAGTATTTT. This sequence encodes CASSRSRTSGGADTQYF.

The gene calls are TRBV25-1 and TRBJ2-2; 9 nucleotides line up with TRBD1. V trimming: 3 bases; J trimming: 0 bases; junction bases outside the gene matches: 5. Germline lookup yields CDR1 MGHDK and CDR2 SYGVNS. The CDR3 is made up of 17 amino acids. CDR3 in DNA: TGTGCCAGCAGTGAGGACAGGGGTCTACCGAACACCGGGGAGCTGTTTTTT. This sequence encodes CASSEDRGLPNTGELFF.

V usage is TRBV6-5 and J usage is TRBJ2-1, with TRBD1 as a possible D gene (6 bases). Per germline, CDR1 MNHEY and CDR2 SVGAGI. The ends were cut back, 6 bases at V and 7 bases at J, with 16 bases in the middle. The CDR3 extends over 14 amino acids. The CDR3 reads CASSKDRMGNEQFF. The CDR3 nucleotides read TGTGCCAGCAGCAAAGACAGGATGGGGAATGAGCAGTTCTTC.

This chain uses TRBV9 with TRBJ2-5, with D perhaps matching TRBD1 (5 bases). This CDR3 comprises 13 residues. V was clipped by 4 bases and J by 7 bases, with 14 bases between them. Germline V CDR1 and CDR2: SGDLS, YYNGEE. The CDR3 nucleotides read TGTGCCAGCAGCACCGGGCTCCAGGGGACCCAGTACTTC. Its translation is CASSTGLQGTQYF.

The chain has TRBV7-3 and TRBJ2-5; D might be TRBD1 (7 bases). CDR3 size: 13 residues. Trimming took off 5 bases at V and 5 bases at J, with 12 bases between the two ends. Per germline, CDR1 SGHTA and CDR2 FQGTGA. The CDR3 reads CASSPRGRETQYF. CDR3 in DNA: TGTGCCAGCAGCCCCAGGGGGAGGGAGACCCAGTACTTC.

CDR3 coding DNA: TGTGCCAGCAGCTTATCAGTAGCGGGGGCGGGTGAGCAGTTCTTC. It translates to CASSLSVAGAGEQFF. This chain uses TRBV7-3 with TRBJ2-1; 9 bases agree with TRBD2. The CDR3 spans 15 residues. CDR1 SGHTA and CDR2 FQGTGA come from the germline V gene. V dropped 2 bases and J dropped 9; count of bases not matched to a gene: 8.

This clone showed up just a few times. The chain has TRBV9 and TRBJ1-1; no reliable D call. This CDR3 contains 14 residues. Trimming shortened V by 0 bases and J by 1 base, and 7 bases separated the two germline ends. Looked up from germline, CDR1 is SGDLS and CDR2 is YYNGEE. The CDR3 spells CASSVDVKNTEAFF. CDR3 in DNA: TGTGCCAGCAGCGTAGATGTGAAGAACACTGAAGCTTTCTTT.

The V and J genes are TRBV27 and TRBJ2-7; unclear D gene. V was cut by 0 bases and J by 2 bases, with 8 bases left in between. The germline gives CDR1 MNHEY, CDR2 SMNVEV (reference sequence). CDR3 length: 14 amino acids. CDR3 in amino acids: CASSLSRRTYEQYF. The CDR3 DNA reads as TGTGCCAGCAGTTTATCCCGGCGTACCTACGAGCAGTACTTC.

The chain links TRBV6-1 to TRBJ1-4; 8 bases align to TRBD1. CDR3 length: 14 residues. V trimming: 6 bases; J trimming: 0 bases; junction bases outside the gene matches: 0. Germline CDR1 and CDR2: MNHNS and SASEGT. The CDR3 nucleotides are TGTGCCAGCAGGACAGGGGCAACTAATGAAAAACTGTTTTTT. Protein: CASRTGATNEKLFF.

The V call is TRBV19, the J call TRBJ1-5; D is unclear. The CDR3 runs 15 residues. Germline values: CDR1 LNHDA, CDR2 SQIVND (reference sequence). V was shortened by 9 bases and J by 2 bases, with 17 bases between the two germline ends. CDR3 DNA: TGTGCCAGCACGGTGGGTGGTGGGGGCAATCAGCCCCAGCATTTT. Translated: CASTVGGGGNQPQHF.

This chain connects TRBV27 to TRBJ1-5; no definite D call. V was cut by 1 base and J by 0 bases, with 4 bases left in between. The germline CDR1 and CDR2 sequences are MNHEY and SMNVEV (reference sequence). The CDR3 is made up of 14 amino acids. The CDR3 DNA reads TGTGCCAGCAGTTTATTGGGTAGCAATCAGCCCCAGCATTTT. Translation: CASSLLGSNQPQHF.

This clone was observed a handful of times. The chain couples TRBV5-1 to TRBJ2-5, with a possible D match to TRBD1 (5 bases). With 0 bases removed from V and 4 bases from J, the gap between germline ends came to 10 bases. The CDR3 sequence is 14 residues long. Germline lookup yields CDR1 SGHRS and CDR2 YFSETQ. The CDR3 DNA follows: TGCGCCAGCAGCTTGGGACAGTTCCCAGAGACCCAGTACTTC. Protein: CASSLGQFPETQYF.